This note documents a single T cell receptor (beta chain) sequence. This CDR3 has 13 amino acids. Germline V gene sequence: CDR1 DFQATT, CDR2 SNEGSKA (reference sequence). The V end was cut by 3 bases, the J end by 1 base, with 6 bases between. These data are taken from a study of blood T cell repertoires in COVID-19. Sequencing was performed with immunoSEQ multiplex PCR; in TCRdb, only in-frame clones are kept and a portion is missing. Here the sample spans approximately 230,000 clones, over 70% being singletons. This receptor was taken from a man older than 75 with acute or convalescent COVID-19. The sample was peripheral blood. This chain links TRBV20-1 with TRBJ2-2; D is unclear. Written as DNA, the CDR3 is TGCAGTGCTAGTGTCAAGAACACCGGGGAGCTGTTTTTT. It encodes CSASVKNTGELFF.